This T cell receptor beta chain stems from a study of identical twins. TCRdb itself ran the 5' RACE reads through MiXCR, one entry per CDR3 protein. The sample lists some 1,600,000 distinct CDR3 sequences; under 35% were seen once. The CDR3 extends over 15 amino acids. V was pared by 2 bases and J by 10 bases, with 7 bases of the junction left unmatched. Germline V gene sequence: CDR1 LGHNA, CDR2 YNFKEQ. On this clonotype itself: Its target is unknown.

General study points: There were fewer insertions in abundant cord blood beta clonotypes, but memory repertoires showed no such pattern. These conclusions were based on statistical analysis (cross-sectional, not following the same donors). Excess twin sharing in beta out-of-frame sequences was weaker.

This receptor was taken from a newborn girl in good health. Input material: cord blood. V and J are TRBV4-2 and TRBJ2-1; 11 positions match TRBD2. CDR3 in DNA: TGTGCCAGCAGCCAACTAGCGGGGGGATTCTACGAGCAGTTCTTC. This gives the protein CASSQLAGGFYEQFF.